The present entry profiles one TCR beta chain with its context. Its target is unknown. Sequencing was performed with immunoSEQ multiplex PCR; in TCRdb, only in-frame clones are kept and a portion is missing. The data hold some 73,000 clones, with over 85% observed a single time. The entry originates in a study of cytomegalovirus exposure and HLA in healthy donors. Whole-study results and caveats: According to a subsequent analysis, TCR clusters identified in the first cohort showed a tendency to co-occur across the approximately 120 validation repertoires. It was confirmed in vitro that a few of the CMV-associated chains were specific for CMV antigens. Most TCR sequences were seen very rarely across donors, but some public TCRs occurred in many. Researchers counted around 160 TCR beta chains as cytomegalovirus-associated.

The CDR3 sequence is 14 residues long. The germline CDR1 and CDR2 sequences are MNHNS and SASEGT. V lost 5 bases and J lost 3, with 14 bases in between. Sequencing was done on a sample of PBMCs. The J gene is TRBJ2-7, the V gene TRBV6-1; D might be TRBD2 (6 bases). The clonotype comes from a woman between 18 and 30 years old in good health and CMV-seropositive. CDR3 DNA sequence: TGTGCCAGCAGTCCAAATCTAGCGATCTACGAGCAGTACTTC. Translation gives CASSPNLAIYEQYF.